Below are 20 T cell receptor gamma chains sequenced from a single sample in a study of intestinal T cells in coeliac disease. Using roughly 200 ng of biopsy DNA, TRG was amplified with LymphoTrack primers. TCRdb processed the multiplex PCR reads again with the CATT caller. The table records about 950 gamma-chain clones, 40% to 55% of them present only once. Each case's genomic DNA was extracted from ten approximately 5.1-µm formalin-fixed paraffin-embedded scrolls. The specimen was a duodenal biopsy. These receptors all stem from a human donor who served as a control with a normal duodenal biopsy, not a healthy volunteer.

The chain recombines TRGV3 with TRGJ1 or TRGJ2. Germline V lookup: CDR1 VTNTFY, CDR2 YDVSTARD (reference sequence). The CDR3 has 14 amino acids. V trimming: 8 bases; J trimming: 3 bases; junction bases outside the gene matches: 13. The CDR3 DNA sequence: TGTGCCACCTTGGGACAGGGAGCTTATTATAAGAAACTCTTT. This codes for CATLGQGAYYKKLF.

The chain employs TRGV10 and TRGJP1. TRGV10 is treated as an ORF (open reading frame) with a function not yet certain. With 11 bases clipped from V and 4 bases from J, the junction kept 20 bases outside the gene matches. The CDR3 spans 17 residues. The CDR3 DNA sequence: TGTGCTGCGGGTGAGCGCGTCTATATTGACACTGGTTGGTTCAAGATATTT. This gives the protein CAAGERVYIDTGWFKIF.

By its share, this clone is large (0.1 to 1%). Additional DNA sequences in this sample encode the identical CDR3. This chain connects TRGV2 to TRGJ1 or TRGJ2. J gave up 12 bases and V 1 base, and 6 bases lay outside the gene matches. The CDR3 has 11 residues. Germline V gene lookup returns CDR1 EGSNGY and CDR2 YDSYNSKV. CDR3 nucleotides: TGTGCCACCTGGGACGGCCGGGGGAAACTCTTT. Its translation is CATWDGRGKLF.

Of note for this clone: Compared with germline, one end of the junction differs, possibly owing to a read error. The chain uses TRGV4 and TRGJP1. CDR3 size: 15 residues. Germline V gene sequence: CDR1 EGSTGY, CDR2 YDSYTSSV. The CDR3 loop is CATWGGPSTGWFKIF. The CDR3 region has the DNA TGTGCCACCTGGGGTGGGCCATCTACTGGTTGGTTCAAGATATTT.

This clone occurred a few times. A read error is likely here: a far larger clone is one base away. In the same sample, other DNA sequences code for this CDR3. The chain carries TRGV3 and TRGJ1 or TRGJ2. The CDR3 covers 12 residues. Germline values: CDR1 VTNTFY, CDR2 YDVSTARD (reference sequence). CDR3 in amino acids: CATAPNYYKKLF. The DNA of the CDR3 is TGTGCCACCGCCCCTAATTATTATAAGAAACTTTTT.

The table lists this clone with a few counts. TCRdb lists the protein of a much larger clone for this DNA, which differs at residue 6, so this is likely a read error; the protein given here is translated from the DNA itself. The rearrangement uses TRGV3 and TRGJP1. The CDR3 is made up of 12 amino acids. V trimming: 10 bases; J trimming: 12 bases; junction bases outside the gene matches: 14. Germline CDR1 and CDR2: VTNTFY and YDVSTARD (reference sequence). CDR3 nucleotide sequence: TGTGCCACTCCTGGGGTGGGAAGGTTCAAGATATTT. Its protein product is CATPGVGRFKIF.

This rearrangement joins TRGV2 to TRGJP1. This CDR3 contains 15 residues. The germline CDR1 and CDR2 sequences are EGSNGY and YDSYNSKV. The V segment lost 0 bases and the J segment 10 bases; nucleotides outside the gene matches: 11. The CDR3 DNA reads TGTGCCACCTGGGACGGGCGGGCACTGGTTTGGTTCAAGATATTT. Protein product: CATWDGRALVWFKIF.

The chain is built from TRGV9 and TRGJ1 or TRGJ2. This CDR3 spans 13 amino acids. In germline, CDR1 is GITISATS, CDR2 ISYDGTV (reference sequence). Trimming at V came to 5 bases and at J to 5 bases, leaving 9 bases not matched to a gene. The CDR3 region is CALWGGANYKKLF. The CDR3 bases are TGTGCCTTGTGGGGGGGTGCGAATTATAAGAAACTCTTT.

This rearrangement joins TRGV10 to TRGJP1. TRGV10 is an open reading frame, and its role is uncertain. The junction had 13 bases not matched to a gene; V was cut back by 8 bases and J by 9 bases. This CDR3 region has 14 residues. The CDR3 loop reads CAAWDSWDCWFKIF. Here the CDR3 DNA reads TGTGCTGCGTGGGATTCGTGGGACTGTTGGTTCAAGATATTT.

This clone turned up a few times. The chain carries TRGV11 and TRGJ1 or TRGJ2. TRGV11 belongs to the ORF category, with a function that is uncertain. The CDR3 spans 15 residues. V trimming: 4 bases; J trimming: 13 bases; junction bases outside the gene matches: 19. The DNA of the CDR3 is TGTGCCTGCTGGATTAGAATGCCCCCGTCACGAAGAAAACTCTTT. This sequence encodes CACWIRMPPSRRKLF.

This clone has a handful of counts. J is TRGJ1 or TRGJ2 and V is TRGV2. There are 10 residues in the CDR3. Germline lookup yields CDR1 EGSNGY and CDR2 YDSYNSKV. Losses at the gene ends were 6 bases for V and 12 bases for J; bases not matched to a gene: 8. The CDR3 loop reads CATWRGMKLF. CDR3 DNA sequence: TGTGCCACCTGGCGGGGGATGAAACTCTTT.

This CDR3 reads CALWEGLVGFKIF. CDR3 in DNA: TGTGCCTTGTGGGAGGGGCTGGTTGGGTTCAAGATATTT. V usage is TRGV9 and J usage is TRGJP1. V shed 2 bases, J shed 12 bases, and the junction held 9 bases outside the gene matches. This CDR3 has 13 residues. Germline V lookup: CDR1 GITISATS, CDR2 ISYDGTV (reference sequence).

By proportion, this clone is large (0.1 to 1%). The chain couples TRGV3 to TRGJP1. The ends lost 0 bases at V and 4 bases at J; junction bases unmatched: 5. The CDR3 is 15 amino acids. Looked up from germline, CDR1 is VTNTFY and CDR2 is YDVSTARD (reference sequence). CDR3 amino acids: CATWDRPGTGWFKIF. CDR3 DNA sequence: TGTGCCACCTGGGACAGGCCGGGCACTGGTTGGTTCAAGATATTT.

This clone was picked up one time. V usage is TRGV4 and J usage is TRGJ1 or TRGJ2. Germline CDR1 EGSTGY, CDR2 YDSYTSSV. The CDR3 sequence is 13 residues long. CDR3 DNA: TGTGCACCTGGGATGTTACCTTATTATAAGAAACTCTTT. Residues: CAPGMLPYYKKLF.

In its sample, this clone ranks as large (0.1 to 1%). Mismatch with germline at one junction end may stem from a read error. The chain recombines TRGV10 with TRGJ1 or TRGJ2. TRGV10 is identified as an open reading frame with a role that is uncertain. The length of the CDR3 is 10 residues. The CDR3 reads CAAWDKRKVF. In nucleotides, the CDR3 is TGTGCTGCGTGGGATAAGAGAAAAGTCTTT.

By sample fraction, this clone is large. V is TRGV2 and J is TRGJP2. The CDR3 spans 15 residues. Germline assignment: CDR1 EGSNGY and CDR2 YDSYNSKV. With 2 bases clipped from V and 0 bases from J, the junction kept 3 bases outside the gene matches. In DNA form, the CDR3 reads TGTGCCACCTGGGACGCCTATAGTAGTGATTGGATCAAGACGTTT. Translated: CATWDAYSSDWIKTF.

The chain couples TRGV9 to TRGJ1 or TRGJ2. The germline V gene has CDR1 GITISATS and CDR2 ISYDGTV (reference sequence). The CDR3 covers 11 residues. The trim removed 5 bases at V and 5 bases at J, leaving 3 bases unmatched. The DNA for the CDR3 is TGTGCCTTGTGGGGGGATTATAAGAAACTCTTT. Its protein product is CALWGDYKKLF.

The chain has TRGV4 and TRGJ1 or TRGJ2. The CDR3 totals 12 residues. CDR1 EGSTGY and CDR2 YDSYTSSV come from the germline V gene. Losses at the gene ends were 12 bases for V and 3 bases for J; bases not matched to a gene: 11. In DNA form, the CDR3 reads TGTGCCGACCTGGGCTGTTATTATAAGAAACTCTTT. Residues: CADLGCYYKKLF.

The CDR3 protein is CALWEVRGGWFKIF. The CDR3, as DNA: TGTGCCTTGTGGGAGGTGCGTGGGGGTTGGTTCAAGATATTT. The chain is built from TRGV9 and TRGJP1. The ends lost 0 bases at V and 8 bases at J; junction bases unmatched: 6. This CDR3 region has 14 residues. CDR1 is GITISATS and CDR2 is ISYDGTV in the germline V gene (reference sequence).

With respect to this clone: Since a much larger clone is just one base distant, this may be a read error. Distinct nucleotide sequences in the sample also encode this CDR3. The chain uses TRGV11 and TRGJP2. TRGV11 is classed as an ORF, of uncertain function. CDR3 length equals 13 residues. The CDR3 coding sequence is TGCGCCTGCTGGAGGGGAAGGGACTGGATCAAGACGTTT. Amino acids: CACWRGRDWIKTF.